The next 16 T cell receptor beta chains were all read from a single sample in a study of metastatic and nonmetastatic thyroid tumors. TCRdb re-called the PCR reads with MiXCR. This sample has 35,000 to 45,000 clones, with around 21% found just once. Patients underwent thyroid surgery, and none had received any treatment before it. Sequenced sample: blood. These receptors all stem from a female donor with papillary thyroid cancer or a benign thyroid nodule (not recorded which). Some clones in this sample may be carry-over from other donors' samples.

The chain combines TRBV11-2 with TRBJ2-1, with a possible D match to TRBD2 (5 bases). The germline V gene has CDR1 SGHAT and CDR2 FQNNGV. V was pared by 5 bases and J by 2 bases, with 13 bases between. This CDR3 has 15 amino acids. Here the CDR3 reads CASSARGGPYNEQFF. As DNA, the CDR3 is TGTGCCAGCAGCGCTAGAGGAGGTCCCTACAATGAGCAGTTCTTC.

Only a few counts were recorded for this clone. Its ends do not fully match the called genes, so a read error is possible. Other DNA sequences of this sample code for an identical CDR3. V is TRBV28 and J is TRBJ1-2, with D tentatively TRBD1 (6 bases). Germline V lookup: CDR1 MDHEN, CDR2 SYDVKM. This CDR3 contains 15 residues. The CDR3 DNA sequence: TGTGCAAGCAGTCCTCGCCGACGCAGGGGCTATGGCTACACCTTC. It codes for CASSPRRRRGYGYTF.

Ten or more counts support this clone. V gene TRBV28 combines with J gene TRBJ2-5, with a tentative D call TRBD2 (6 bases). CDR3 length: 14 residues. Trimming took 5 bases from V and 1 from J, leaving 11 bases between them. Germline V gives CDR1 MDHEN, CDR2 SYDVKM. The CDR3 DNA sequence: TGTGCCAGCAGTCCCGCGGGGCTCCAAGAGACCCAGTACTTC. Its protein is CASSPAGLQETQYF.

This clone was detected many times. The chain uses TRBV7-8 and TRBJ2-3; TRBD2 is a possible D gene (6 bases). The germline gives CDR1 SGHVS, CDR2 FQNEAQ. V lost 4 bases and J 2 bases, leaving 13 bases between the germline ends. The CDR3 covers 15 residues. This CDR3 is CASSSTRRATDTQYF. CDR3 sequence (DNA): TGTGCCAGCAGCTCCACGAGGAGGGCCACAGATACGCAGTATTTT.

Ten or more counts support this clone. A much more abundant neighbour one base away suggests this may be a read error. The chain couples TRBV11-3 to TRBJ1-4; no reliable D call. Germline V gives CDR1 SGHNT, CDR2 YENEEA. V shed 0 bases and J shed 13 bases, with 12 bases lying between them. The CDR3 extends over 13 amino acids. The CDR3 sequence is CASSLDVSGRLFF. As DNA, the CDR3 is TGTGCCAGCAGCTTAGATGTGTCCGGTAGACTGTTTTTT.

V is TRBV6-2 or TRBV6-3 and J is TRBJ2-3; no clear D gene. Trimming removed 2 bases at V and 1 base at J, with 4 bases between. The CDR3 covers 13 residues. CDR1 MNHEY and CDR2 SVGEGT come from the germline V gene. The CDR3 DNA reads TGTGCCAGCAGTTACCCCGGCACAGATACGCAGTATTTT. The encoded protein is CASSYPGTDTQYF.

This clone was seen ten or more times. The chain joins TRBV11-2 to TRBJ2-1; D may be TRBD1 (5 bases). The CDR3 is made up of 11 amino acids. CDR1 and CDR2 (germline): SGHAT, FQNNGV. The V end was cut by 4 bases, the J end by 12 bases, with 10 bases between. The CDR3 protein is CASSSPGPQFF. CDR3 nucleotides: TGTGCCAGCAGCTCTCCAGGGCCGCAGTTCTTC.

CDR3 amino acids: CASSLGVRGQYF. The CDR3 DNA follows: TGTGCCAGCAGCTTAGGGGTTCGAGGGCAATACTTC. The V and J genes are TRBV7-2 and TRBJ2-7; perhaps TRBD2 as D (5 bases). Germline loops: CDR1 SGHTA, CDR2 FQGNSA. V was shortened by 1 base and J by 13 bases, with 14 bases between the two germline ends. The length of the CDR3 is 12 residues.

Concerning this clone: One end of the junction fails to match germline, which may point to a read error. The chain recombines TRBV2 with TRBJ1-5; 8 nucleotides line up with TRBD1. The germline V gene has CDR1 SNHLY and CDR2 FYNNEI. The CDR3 covers 15 residues. CDR3 loop: CANSWSGQGNQPQHF. CDR3 sequence (DNA): TGTGCCAACAGTTGGTCGGGACAGGGCAATCAGCCCCAGCATTTT.

V gene TRBV19 combines with J gene TRBJ2-5; 11 bases are shared with TRBD2. J was trimmed by 6 bases and V by 9 bases; bases with no gene match: 9. The CDR3 is 14 residues long. Germline V gene lookup returns CDR1 LNHDA and CDR2 SQIVND (reference sequence). CDR3 sequence (DNA): TGTGCCAGGATAATAGCGGGAGGGCCGAAGACCCAGTACTTC. This codes for CARIIAGGPKTQYF.

By proportion, this clone is medium-sized. V is TRBV28 and J is TRBJ2-7; 11 positions match TRBD1. CDR1 and CDR2 from the germline V gene are MDHEN and SYDVKM. This CDR3 is 15 amino acids long. V lost 3 bases to trimming and J lost 7 bases; unmatched junction nucleotides: 8. For the CDR3, the DNA is TGTGCCAGCAGTTTCCGGGACAGGGGGATAGGGGAGCAGTACTTC. Its translation: CASSFRDRGIGEQYF.

This clone has only a few counts. V gene TRBV19 combines with J gene TRBJ1-1, with unresolved D. This CDR3 comprises 13 residues. CDR1 and CDR2 from the germline V gene are LNHDA and SQIVND (reference sequence). V dropped 4 bases and J dropped 5 bases, with 11 bases sitting between them. Written as DNA, the CDR3 is TGTGCCAGTAGTACCCCCCGCATGACTGAAGCTTTCTTT. The encoded protein is CASSTPRMTEAFF.

This clone is medium-sized (0.01 to 0.1%) by share. V usage is TRBV2 and J usage is TRBJ2-1; 8 bases are a match to TRBD2. Germline loops: CDR1 SNHLY, CDR2 FYNNEI. This CDR3 spans 14 amino acids. The V segment lost 4 bases and the J segment 8 bases; nucleotides outside the gene matches: 7. The CDR3 is CASSGSGSGDEQFF. The CDR3 region has the DNA TGTGCCAGCAGTGGGAGCGGGAGCGGTGATGAGCAGTTCTTC.

This clone came up many times. This rearrangement joins TRBV5-8 to TRBJ1-6, with a tentative D call TRBD1 (6 bases). Trimming left V 6 bases short and J 6 bases short, with 19 bases between. CDR1 SGHTS and CDR2 YDEGEE come from the germline V gene. The CDR3 is 16 residues long. As DNA, the CDR3 is TGTGCCAGCACCGAAGACTCGGGACACGCTAATTCACCCCTCCACTTT. Protein sequence: CASTEDSGHANSPLHF.

In the case of this clone: An end of the junction does not agree with germline; a read error may underlie this. The gene calls are TRBV15 and TRBJ1-4; the match to TRBD1 covers 9 bases. The CDR3 is 18 amino acids. CDR1 LNHNV and CDR2 YYDKDF come from the germline V gene (reference sequence). The CDR3 bases are TGTGCCACCATCAGAAGCCGGGACAGGGTGGCAGCTAATGAAAAACTGTTTTTT. Translation: CATIRSRDRVAANEKLFF.

This clone came up many times. This rearrangement joins TRBV9 to TRBJ1-6; D is unclear. Trimming took 4 bases from V and 5 from J, leaving 13 bases between them. This CDR3 comprises 15 residues. CDR1 is SGDLS and CDR2 is YYNGEE in the germline V gene. The CDR3 loop reads CASSPWTEHNSPLHF. The CDR3 DNA sequence: TGTGCCAGCAGCCCCTGGACTGAGCATAATTCACCCCTCCACTTT.